This T cell receptor beta chain derives from a study of CD8+CD57+ T cells in acquired aplastic anemia. Study in general: The DNA of sorted CD4+ and CD8+ cells averaged around 3.2 ug. Healthy donors gave 11 million or so reads on average for CD4+ cells. Findings and caveats of the study: It was found that some 30 CD8+ CDR3 sequences were shared between patients and controls.

For CDR3 and TCR beta VDJ profiling, genomic DNA was the template used. Each CDR3 protein is one row after TCRdb ran MiXCR on the reads. Here the sample spans hundreds of thousands of distinct CDR3 sequences, just under 70% being singletons. The CDR3 is 14 amino acids. Germline CDR1 and CDR2: SEHNR and FQNEAQ (reference sequence). On this clonotype: The antigen is not known. At one boundary the junction diverges from the germline segment, which might be a read error.

This receptor was taken from a human donor in good health, serving as a control. The sample was sorted CD4+, CD8+, or CD8+CD57+ T cells (not recorded which) from PBMCs. The rearrangement joins TRBV7-9 to TRBJ2-7, with D perhaps TRBD2 (5 bases). The CDR3, as DNA: TGTGCCAGCAGATTTGACGGGAATCAGCCCCAGCATTTTTTC. As protein: CASRFDGNQPQHFF.